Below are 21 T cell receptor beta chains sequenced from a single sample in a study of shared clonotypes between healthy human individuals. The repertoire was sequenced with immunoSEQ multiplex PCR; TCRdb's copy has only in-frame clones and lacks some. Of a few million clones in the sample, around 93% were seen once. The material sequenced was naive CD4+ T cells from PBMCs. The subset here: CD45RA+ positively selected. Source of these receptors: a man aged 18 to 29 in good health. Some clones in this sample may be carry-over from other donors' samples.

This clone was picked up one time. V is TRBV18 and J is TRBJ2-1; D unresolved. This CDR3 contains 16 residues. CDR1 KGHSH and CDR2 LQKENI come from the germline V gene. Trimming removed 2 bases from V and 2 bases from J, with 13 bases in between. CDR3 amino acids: CASSPIGRPTYNEQFF. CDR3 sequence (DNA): TGTGCCAGCTCACCAATCGGCAGGCCCACCTACAATGAGCAGTTCTTC. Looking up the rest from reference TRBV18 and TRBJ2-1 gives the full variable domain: NAGVMQNPRHLVRRRGQEARLRCSPMKGHSHVYWYRQLPEEGLKFMVYLQKENIIDESGMPKERFSAEFPKEGPSILRIQQVVRGDSAAYFCASSPIGRPTYNEQFFGPGTRLTVL.

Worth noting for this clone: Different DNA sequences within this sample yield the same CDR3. CDR3 amino acids: CASSFGTGNTEAFF. The CDR3 DNA follows: TGTGCCAGCAGCTTTGGGACAGGGAACACTGAAGCTTTCTTT. This chain connects TRBV7-2 to TRBJ1-1; 8 bases are shared with TRBD1. This CDR3 has 14 residues. V lost 3 bases and J lost 1; bases outside the gene matches: 1. Germline CDR1 SGHTA, CDR2 FQGNSA.

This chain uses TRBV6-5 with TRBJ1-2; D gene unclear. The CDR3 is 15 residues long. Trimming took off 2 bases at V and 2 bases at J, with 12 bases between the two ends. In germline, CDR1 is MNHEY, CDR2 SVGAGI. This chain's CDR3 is CASSYRFEANYGYTF. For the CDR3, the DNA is TGTGCCAGCAGTTACCGTTTCGAAGCCAACTATGGCTACACCTTC.

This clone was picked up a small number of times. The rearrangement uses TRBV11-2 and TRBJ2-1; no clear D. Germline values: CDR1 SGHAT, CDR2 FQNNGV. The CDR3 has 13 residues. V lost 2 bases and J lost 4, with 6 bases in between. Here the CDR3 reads CASSLTGYNEQFF. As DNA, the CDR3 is TGTGCCAGCAGCTTAACCGGGTACAATGAGCAGTTCTTC.

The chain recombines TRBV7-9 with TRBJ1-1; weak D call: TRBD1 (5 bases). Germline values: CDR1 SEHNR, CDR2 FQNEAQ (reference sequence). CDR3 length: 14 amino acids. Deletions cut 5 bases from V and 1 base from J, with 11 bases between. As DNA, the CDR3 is TGTGCCAGCAGCATCGGGACCGCGAACACTGAAGCTTTCTTT. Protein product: CASSIGTANTEAFF.

CDR3 residues: CASSLGGGKSNQPQHF. For the CDR3, the DNA is TGTGCCAGCAGCTTAGGAGGGGGAAAGAGCAATCAGCCCCAGCATTTT. This chain joins TRBV11-2 and TRBJ1-5, with D maybe TRBD1 (6 bases). This CDR3 has 16 amino acids. Germline CDR1 reads SGHAT; CDR2 reads FQNNGV. V lost 1 base to trimming and J lost 1 base, with 11 bases between them. Together with reference TRBV11-2 and TRBJ1-5, the CDR3 gives the full variable domain: EAGVAQSPRYKIIEKRQSVAFWCNPISGHATLYWYQQILGQGPKLLIQFQNNGVVDDSQLPKDRFSAERLKGVDSTLKIQPAKLEDSAVYLCASSLGGGKSNQPQHFGDGTRLSIL.

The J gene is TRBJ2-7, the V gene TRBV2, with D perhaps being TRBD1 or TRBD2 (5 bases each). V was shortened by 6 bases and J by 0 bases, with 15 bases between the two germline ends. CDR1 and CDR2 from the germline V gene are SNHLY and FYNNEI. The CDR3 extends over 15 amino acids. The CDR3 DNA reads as TGTGCCAGCAGCGGGCAGGGCACTAGCTCCTACGAGCAGTACTTC. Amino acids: CASSGQGTSSYEQYF.

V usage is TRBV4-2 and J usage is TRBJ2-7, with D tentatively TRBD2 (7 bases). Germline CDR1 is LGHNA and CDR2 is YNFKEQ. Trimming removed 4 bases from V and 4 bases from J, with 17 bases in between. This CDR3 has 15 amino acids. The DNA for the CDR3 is TGTGCCAGCAGCCCCCCGGGGGGAGGGGGGTACGAGCAGTACTTC. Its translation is CASSPPGGGGYEQYF.

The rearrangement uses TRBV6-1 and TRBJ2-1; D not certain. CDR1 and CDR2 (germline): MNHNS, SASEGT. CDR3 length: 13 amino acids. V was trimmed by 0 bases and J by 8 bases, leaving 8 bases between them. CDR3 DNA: TGTGCCAGCAGTGAAGCCCCGTCGTATGAGCAGTTCTTC. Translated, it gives CASSEAPSYEQFF.

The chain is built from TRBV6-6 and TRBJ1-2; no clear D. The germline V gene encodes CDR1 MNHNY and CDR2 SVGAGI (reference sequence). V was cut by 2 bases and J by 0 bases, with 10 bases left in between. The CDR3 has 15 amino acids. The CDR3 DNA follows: TGTGCCAGCAGTTACCCGGCCGGAGCTAACTATGGCTACACCTTC. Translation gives CASSYPAGANYGYTF.

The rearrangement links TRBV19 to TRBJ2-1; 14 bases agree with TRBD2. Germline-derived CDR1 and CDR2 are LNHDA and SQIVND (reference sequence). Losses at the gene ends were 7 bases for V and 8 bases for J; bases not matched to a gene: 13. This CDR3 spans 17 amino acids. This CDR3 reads CASTLRGGLAGADEQFF. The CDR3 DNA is TGTGCCAGTACCCTACGTGGGGGACTAGCGGGAGCGGATGAGCAGTTCTTC.

The CDR3 bases are TGCGCCAGCAGCTTGGCCAGCCTGTCCTACAATGAGCAGTTCTTC. It yields the protein CASSLASLSYNEQFF. This chain connects TRBV5-1 to TRBJ2-1, with no clear D. Germline CDR1 reads SGHRS; CDR2 reads YFSETQ. V dropped 0 bases and J dropped 1 base, with 8 bases sitting between them. This CDR3 contains 15 residues.

The CDR3 sequence: CASSLVDRQPQHF. As DNA, the CDR3 is TGTGCCAGCAGCTTAGTCGATCGTCAGCCCCAGCATTTT. The chain recombines TRBV7-2 with TRBJ1-5; unclear D gene. Germline CDR1 is SGHTA and CDR2 is FQGNSA. Trimming took 1 base from V and 6 from J, leaving 7 bases between them. CDR3 length: 13 amino acids.

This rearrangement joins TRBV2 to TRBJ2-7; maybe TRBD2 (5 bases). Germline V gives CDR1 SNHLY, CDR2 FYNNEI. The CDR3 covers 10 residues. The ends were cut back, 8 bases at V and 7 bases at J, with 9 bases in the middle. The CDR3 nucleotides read TGTGCCAGCGGGAGTGGAGAGCAGTACTTC. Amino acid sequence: CASGSGEQYF.

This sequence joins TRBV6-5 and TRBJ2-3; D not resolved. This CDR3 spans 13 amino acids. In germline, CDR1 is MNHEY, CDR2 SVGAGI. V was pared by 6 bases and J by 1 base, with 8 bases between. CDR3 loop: CASRTDGTDTQYF. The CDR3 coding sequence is TGTGCCAGCAGGACGGACGGCACAGATACGCAGTATTTT.

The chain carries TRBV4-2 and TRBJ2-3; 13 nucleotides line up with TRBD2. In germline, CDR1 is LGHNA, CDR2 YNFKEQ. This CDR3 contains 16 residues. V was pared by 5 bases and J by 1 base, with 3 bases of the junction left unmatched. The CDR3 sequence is CASSTSGRGGTDTQYF. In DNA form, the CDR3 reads TGTGCCAGCAGCACTAGCGGGAGGGGGGGCACAGATACGCAGTATTTT.

CDR3: CASSTLLYTDTQYF. The CDR3, as DNA: TGTGCCAGTTCGACTCTCTTATACACAGATACGCAGTATTTT. V is TRBV19 and J is TRBJ2-3; D remains unclear. V dropped 8 bases and J dropped 2 bases, with 14 bases sitting between them. The CDR3 has 14 amino acids. CDR1 is LNHDA, CDR2 SQIVND, per germline (reference sequence).

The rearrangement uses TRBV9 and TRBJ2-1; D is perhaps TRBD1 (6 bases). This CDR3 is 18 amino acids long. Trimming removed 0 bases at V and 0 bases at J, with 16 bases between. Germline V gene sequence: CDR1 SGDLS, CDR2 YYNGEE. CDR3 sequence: CASSVGSRGTLSYNEQFF. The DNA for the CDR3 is TGTGCCAGCAGCGTAGGTTCGAGGGGGACACTCTCCTACAATGAGCAGTTCTTC.

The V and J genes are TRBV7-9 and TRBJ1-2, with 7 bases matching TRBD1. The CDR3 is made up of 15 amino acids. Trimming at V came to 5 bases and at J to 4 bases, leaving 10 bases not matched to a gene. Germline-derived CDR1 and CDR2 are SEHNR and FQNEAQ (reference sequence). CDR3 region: CASSPRDSSSYGYTF. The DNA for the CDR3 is TGTGCCAGCAGCCCCCGGGACAGTTCTTCCTATGGCTACACCTTC.

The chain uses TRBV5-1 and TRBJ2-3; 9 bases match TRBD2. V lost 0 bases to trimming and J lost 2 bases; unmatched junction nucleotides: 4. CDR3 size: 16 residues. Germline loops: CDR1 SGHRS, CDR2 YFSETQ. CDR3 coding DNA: TGCGCCAGCAGCTTGGTCGGGACTAGCAACACAGATACGCAGTATTTT. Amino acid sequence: CASSLVGTSNTDTQYF.

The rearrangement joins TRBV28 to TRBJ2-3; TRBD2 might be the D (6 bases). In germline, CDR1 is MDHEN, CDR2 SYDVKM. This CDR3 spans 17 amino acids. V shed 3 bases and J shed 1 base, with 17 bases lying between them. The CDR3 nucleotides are TGTGCCAGCAGTTTGGTCCAGTCGGGGGATGGCACAGATACGCAGTATTTT. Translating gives CASSLVQSGDGTDTQYF.